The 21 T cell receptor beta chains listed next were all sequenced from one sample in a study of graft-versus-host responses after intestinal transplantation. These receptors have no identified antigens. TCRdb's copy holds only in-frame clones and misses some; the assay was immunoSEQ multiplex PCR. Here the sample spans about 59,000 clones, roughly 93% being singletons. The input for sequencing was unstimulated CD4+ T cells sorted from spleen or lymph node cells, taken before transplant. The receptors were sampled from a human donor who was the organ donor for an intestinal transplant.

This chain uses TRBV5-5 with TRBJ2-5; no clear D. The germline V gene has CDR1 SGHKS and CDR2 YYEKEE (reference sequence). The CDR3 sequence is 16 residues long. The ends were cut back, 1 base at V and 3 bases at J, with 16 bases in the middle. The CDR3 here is CASSLLYVSAKETQYF. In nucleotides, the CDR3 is TGTGCCAGCAGCTTGCTGTACGTGAGCGCGAAAGAGACCCAGTACTTC.

CDR3 coding DNA: TGTGCCAGCAGCTTGGATTCGGCGGGGGGGCCCCAGACCCAGTACTTC. It yields the protein CASSLDSAGGPQTQYF. The chain uses TRBV5-4 and TRBJ2-5, with 9 nucleotides matching TRBD2. The length of the CDR3 is 16 residues. V dropped 0 bases and J dropped 6; count of bases not matched to a gene: 9. The germline V gene encodes CDR1 SGHNT and CDR2 YYREEE (reference sequence).

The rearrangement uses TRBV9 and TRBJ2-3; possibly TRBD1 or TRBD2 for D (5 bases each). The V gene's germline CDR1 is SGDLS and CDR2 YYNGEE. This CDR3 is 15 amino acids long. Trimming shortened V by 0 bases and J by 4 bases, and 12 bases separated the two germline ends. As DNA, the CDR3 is TGTGCCAGCAGCGTAGAATCCAGAGGGGCAGATACGCAGTATTTT. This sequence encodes CASSVESRGADTQYF.

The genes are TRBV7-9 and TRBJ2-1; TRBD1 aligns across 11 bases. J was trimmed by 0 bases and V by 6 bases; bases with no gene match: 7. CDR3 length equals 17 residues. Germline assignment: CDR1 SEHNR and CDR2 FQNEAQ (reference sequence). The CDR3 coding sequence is TGTGCCAGCAGACAGGACAGGGGGCAGCGCTCCTACAATGAGCAGTTCTTC. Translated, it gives CASRQDRGQRSYNEQFF. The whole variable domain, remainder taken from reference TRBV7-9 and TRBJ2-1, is DTGVSQNPRHKITKRGQNVTFRCDPISEHNRLYWYRQTLGQGPEFLTYFQNEAQLEKSRLLSDRFSAERPKGSFSTLEIQRTEQGDSAMYLCASRQDRGQRSYNEQFFGPGTRLTVL.

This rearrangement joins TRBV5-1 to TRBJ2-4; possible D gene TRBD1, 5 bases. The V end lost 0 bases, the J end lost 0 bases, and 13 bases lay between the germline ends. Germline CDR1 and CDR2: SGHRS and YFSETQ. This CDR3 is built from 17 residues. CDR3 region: CASSLGTLTLAKNIQYF. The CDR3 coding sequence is TGCGCCAGCAGCTTGGGGACACTCACCTTAGCCAAAAACATTCAGTACTTC.

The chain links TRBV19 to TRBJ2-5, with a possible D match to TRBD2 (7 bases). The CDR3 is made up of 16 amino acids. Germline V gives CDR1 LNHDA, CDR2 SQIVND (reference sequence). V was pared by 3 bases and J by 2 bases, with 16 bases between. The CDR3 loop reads CASSMGGATRQETQYF. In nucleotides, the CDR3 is TGTGCCAGTAGTATGGGGGGGGCGACGAGGCAAGAGACCCAGTACTTC. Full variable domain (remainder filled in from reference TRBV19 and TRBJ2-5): DGGITQSPKYLFRKEGQNVTLSCEQNLNHDAMYWYRQDPGQGLRLIYYSQIVNDFQKGDIAEGYSVSREKKESFPLTVTSAQKNPTAFYLCASSMGGATRQETQYFGPGTRLLVL.

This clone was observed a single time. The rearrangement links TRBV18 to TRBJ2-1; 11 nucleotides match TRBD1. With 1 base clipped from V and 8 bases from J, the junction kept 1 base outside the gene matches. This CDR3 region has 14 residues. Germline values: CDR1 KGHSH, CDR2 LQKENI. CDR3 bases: TGTGCCAGCTCACCACGGACAGGGGGCGATGAGCAGTTCTTC. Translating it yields CASSPRTGGDEQFF.

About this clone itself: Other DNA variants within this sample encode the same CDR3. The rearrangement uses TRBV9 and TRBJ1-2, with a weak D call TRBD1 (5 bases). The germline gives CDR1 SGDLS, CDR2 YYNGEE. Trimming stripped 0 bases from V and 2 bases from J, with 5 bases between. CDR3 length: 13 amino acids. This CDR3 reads CASSVGTNYGYTF. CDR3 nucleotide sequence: TGTGCCAGCAGCGTAGGGACAAACTATGGCTACACCTTC.

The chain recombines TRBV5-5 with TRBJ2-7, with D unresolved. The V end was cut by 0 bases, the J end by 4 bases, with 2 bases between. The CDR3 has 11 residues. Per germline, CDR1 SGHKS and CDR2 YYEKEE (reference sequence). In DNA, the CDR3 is TGTGCCAGCAGCTTGGGTTACGAGCAGTACTTC. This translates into CASSLGYEQYF. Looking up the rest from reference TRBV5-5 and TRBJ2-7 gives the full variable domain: DAGVTQSPTHLIKTRGQQVTLRCSPISGHKSVSWYQQVLGQGPQFIFQYYEKEERGRGNFPDRFSARQFPNYSSELNVNALLLGDSALYLCASSLGYEQYFGPGTRLTVT.

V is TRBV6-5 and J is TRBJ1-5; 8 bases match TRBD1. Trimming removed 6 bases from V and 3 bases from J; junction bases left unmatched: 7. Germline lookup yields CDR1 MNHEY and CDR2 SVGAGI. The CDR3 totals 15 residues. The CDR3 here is CASRAGQAYNQPQHF. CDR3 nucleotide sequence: TGTGCCAGCAGGGCGGGACAGGCCTACAATCAGCCCCAGCATTTT.

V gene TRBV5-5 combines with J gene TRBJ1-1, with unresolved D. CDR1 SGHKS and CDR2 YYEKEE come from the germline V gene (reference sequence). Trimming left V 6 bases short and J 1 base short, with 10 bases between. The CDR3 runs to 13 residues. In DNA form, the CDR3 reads TGTGCCAGCACCAGCGACAAGAACACTGAAGCTTTCTTT. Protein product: CASTSDKNTEAFF. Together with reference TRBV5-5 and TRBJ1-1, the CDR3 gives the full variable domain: DAGVTQSPTHLIKTRGQQVTLRCSPISGHKSVSWYQQVLGQGPQFIFQYYEKEERGRGNFPDRFSARQFPNYSSELNVNALLLGDSALYLCASTSDKNTEAFFGQGTRLTVV.

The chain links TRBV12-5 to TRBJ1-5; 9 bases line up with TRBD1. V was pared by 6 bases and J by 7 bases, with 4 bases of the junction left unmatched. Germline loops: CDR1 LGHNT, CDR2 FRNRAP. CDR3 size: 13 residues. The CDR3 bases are TGTGCTAGTGGCCCGACAGGGGGACAGCCCCAGCATTTT. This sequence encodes CASGPTGGQPQHF.

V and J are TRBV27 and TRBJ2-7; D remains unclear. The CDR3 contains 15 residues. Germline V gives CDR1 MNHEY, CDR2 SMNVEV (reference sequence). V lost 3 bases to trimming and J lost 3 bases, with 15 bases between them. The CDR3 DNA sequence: TGTGCCAGCAGTTTTTCTCCTCGAACGGGCTACGAGCAGTACTTC. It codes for CASSFSPRTGYEQYF.

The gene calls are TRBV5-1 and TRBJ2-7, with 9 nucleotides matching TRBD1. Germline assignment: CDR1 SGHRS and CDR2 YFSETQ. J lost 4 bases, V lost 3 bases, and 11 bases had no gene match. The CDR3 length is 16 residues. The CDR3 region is CASSYSAGTGSYEQYF. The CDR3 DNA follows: TGCGCCAGCAGCTACTCGGCTGGGACAGGGTCTTACGAGCAGTACTTC.

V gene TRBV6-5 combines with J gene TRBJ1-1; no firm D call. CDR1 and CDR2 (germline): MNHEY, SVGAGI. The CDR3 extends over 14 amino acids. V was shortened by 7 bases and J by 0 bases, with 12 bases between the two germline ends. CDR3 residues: CASIATVMNTEAFF. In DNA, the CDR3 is TGTGCCAGCATCGCGACCGTTATGAACACTGAAGCTTTCTTT.

The CDR3 nucleotides are TGTGCCAGCAGCGCAGACGTGGGGGCAAGCTCCTACAATGAGCAGTTCTTC. Translated: CASSADVGASSYNEQFF. V gene TRBV9 combines with J gene TRBJ2-1; TRBD1 might be the D (6 bases). Germline assignment: CDR1 SGDLS and CDR2 YYNGEE. V lost 3 bases, J lost 0 bases, and 16 bases lay in between. This CDR3 has 17 amino acids.

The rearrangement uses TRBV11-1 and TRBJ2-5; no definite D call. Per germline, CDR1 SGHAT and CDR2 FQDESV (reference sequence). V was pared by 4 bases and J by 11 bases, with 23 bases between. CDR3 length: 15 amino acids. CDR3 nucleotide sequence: TGTGCCAGCAGCTACAGAGCGAAGGCTCTGACGCCACAGTACTTC. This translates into CASSYRAKALTPQYF.

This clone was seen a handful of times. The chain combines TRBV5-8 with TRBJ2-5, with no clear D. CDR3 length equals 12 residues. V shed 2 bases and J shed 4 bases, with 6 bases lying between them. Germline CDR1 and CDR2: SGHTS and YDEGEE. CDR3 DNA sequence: TGTGCCAGCAGCTTCGGTCGAGAGACCCAGTACTTC. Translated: CASSFGRETQYF. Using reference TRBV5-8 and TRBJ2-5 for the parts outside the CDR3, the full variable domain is EAGVTQSPTHLIKTRGQQATLRCSPISGHTSVYWYQQALGLGLQFLLWYDEGEERNRGNFPPRFSGRQFPNYSSELNVNALELEDSALYLCASSFGRETQYFGPGTRLLVL.

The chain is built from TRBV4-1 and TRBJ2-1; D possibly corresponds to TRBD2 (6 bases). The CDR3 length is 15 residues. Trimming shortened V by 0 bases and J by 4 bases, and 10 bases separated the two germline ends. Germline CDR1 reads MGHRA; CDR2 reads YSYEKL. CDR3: CASSQEGREYNEQFF. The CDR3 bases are TGCGCCAGCAGCCAAGAAGGCCGGGAGTACAATGAGCAGTTCTTC.

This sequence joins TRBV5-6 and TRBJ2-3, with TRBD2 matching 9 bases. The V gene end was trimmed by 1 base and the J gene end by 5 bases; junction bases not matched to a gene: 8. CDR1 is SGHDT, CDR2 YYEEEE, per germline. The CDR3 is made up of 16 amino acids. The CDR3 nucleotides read TGTGCCAGCAGCTTGAACGGCGGGGGGGCCGAAGATACGCAGTATTTT. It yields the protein CASSLNGGGAEDTQYF.

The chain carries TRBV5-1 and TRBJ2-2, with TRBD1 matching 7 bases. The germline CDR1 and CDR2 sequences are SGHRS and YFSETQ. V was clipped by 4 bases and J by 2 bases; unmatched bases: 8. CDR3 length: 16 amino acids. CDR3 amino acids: CASSVTRDRNTGELFF. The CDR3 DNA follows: TGCGCCAGCAGCGTCACTAGGGACAGAAACACCGGGGAGCTGTTTTTT.